Given below is one T cell receptor beta chain in context. The antigen is undetermined. V lost 1 base to trimming and J lost 7 bases, with 12 bases between them. The germline V gene has CDR1 GTSNPN and CDR2 SVGIG (reference sequence). The CDR3 contains 13 residues. This specimen comes from a study of shared clonotypes between healthy human individuals. As for the study in general: Each donor's CD4 naive and CD4 memory cells filled three plates apiece, CD8 naive two, and CD8 memory one. Regarding the study as a whole: Four donors had 4% to 6.5% of their naive CD4 clonotypes in common. Lower generation probabilities were found for non-shared clonotypes than for those shared by all four donors.

Using about 220 ng DNA, 25,000 to 35,000 T cell genomes, the sorted-subset replicate PCRs were run. Assay: immunoSEQ multiplex PCR; the TCRdb copy retains only in-frame clones and omits some. The table records a few million clones, more than 80% of them present only once. The J gene is TRBJ2-3, the V gene TRBV30; D might be TRBD1 (5 bases). Sequenced material: naive CD4+ T cells sorted from blood. Subset noted: CD45RA+ positively selected. The origin of this receptor is a man aged 18 to 35 in good health. The DNA for the CDR3 is TGTGCCTGGAGTGGGGGCTCTTTCAATACGCAGTATTTT. It yields the protein CAWSGGSFNTQYF.